This T cell receptor (beta chain) appears in the sequencing data of a study of cytomegalovirus exposure and HLA in healthy donors. General study results and limits: It was confirmed in vitro that a few of the CMV-associated chains were specific for CMV antigens.

A multiplex PCR was run with 60 Vbeta primers and 13 Jbeta primers. This table comes from immunoSEQ multiplex PCR, and its TCRdb copy is limited to in-frame clones, with some not included. This table has under 200,000 clones, about 77% appearing once. Comment on this clone: What it recognizes is unknown.

From germline, CDR1 is SEHNR and CDR2 FQNEAQ (reference sequence). Deletions cut 6 bases from V and 1 base from J, with 10 bases between. The CDR3 loop spans 15 amino acids. The rearrangement links TRBV7-9 to TRBJ2-6, with D possibly being TRBD1 (5 bases). This clonotype originated in a man aged 55 to 70 in good health and CMV-seronegative. The material sequenced was PBMCs. The CDR3 protein is CASSFRASGANVLTF. CDR3 DNA: TGTGCCAGCAGTTTCAGGGCGTCTGGGGCCAACGTCCTGACTTTC.